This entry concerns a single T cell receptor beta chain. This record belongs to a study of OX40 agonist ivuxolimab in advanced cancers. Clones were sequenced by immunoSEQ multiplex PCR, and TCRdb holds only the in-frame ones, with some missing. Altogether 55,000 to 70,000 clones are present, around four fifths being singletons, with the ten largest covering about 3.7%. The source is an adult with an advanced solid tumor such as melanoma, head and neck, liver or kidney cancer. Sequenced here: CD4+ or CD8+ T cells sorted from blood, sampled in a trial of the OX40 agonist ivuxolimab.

This CDR3 reads CASSQGVSGETTSEAFF. The DNA of the CDR3 is TGTGCCAGCAGCCAAGGGGTTTCCGGGGAGACTACTAGTGAAGCTTTCTTT. The chain couples TRBV4-2 to TRBJ1-1; no clear D. This CDR3 is 17 amino acids long. Germline V gene data show CDR1 as LGHNA and CDR2 as YNFKEQ. The V gene lost 1 base and the J gene lost 7 bases, with 22 bases spanning the gap.